Below are 21 T cell receptor beta chains sequenced from a single sample in a study of blood T cell repertoires in COVID-19. Here immunoSEQ multiplex PCR was the method, and the copy in TCRdb shows in-frame clones only, minus some. The sample includes roughly 250,000 clones, 88% of them seen just once. The sample was PBMCs or T cells enriched from blood (not recorded which). The source is a woman aged 40 to 50 with acute COVID-19.

V gene TRBV19 combines with J gene TRBJ1-4; D remains unclear. The CDR3 runs 10 residues. The germline V gene encodes CDR1 LNHDA and CDR2 SQIVND (reference sequence). Between the trimmed V and J ends, which lost 9 bases and 8 bases, there was a span of 7 bases. The CDR3 here is CASVGEKLFF. The DNA for the CDR3 is TGTGCCAGCGTGGGCGAAAAACTGTTTTTT.

The chain is built from TRBV13 and TRBJ1-3; the D is unclear. V lost 2 bases and J lost 2, with 7 bases in between. CDR3 size: 14 residues. Germline lookup yields CDR1 PRHDT and CDR2 FYEKMQ (reference sequence). The CDR3 loop is CASSLRIAGNTIYF. The CDR3 bases are TGTGCCAGCAGCTTACGTATCGCTGGAAACACCATATATTTT.

The chain is built from TRBV6-5 and TRBJ2-1, with D possibly being TRBD2 (7 bases). Germline CDR1 MNHEY, CDR2 SVGAGI. The CDR3 sequence is 13 residues long. Deletions cut 8 bases from V and 8 bases from J, with 16 bases between. The CDR3 reads CASRSGGADEQFF. The CDR3 DNA is TGTGCCAGCCGAAGTGGGGGGGCCGATGAGCAGTTCTTC.

The CDR3 DNA reads TGTGCCACCAGCAGGTCACGCGGAGGGAGGACCTACAATGAGCAGTTCTTC. Translated: CATSRSRGGRTYNEQFF. J is TRBJ2-1 and V is TRBV15; a weak D match, TRBD2 (6 bases). The ends were cut back, 3 bases at V and 2 bases at J, with 17 bases in the middle. The CDR3 is 17 amino acids. Germline V gene lookup returns CDR1 LNHNV and CDR2 YYDKDF (reference sequence).

The V gene is TRBV12-3 or TRBV12-4, the J gene TRBJ1-6; D is possibly TRBD1 (5 bases). The CDR3 has 12 residues. The V end lost 5 bases, the J end lost 10 bases, and 9 bases lay between the germline ends. The CDR3 loop reads CASSLAGSPLHF. The CDR3 DNA follows: TGTGCCAGCAGTCTCGCAGGGTCACCCCTCCACTTT.

The genes are TRBV6-2 or TRBV6-3 and TRBJ1-5; TRBD1 agrees at 7 bases. The CDR3 spans 15 residues. Per germline, CDR1 MNHEY and CDR2 SVGEGT. Trimming at V came to 0 bases and at J to 6 bases, leaving 5 bases not matched to a gene. The CDR3 DNA is TGTGCCAGCAGTTACTCTAGACAGGGCGTTCAGCCCCAGCATTTT. Translating gives CASSYSRQGVQPQHF.

V usage is TRBV12-3 or TRBV12-4 and J usage is TRBJ1-2; D perhaps matches TRBD1 (6 bases). Trimming stripped 4 bases from V and 8 bases from J, with 14 bases between. The CDR3 totals 13 residues. For the CDR3, the DNA is TGTGCCAGCAGTTCCGGGACACGGGTAGGCTACACCTTC. Translation: CASSSGTRVGYTF.

This clone was detected only once. V and J are TRBV4-1 and TRBJ2-1, with 12 bases fitting TRBD2. Germline V gene sequence: CDR1 MGHRA, CDR2 YSYEKL. The CDR3 is 17 amino acids. The trim removed 0 bases at V and 4 bases at J, leaving 4 bases unmatched. The CDR3 protein is CASSQEGLAGTYNEQFF. The CDR3 region has the DNA TGCGCCAGCAGCCAAGAAGGACTAGCGGGAACTTACAATGAGCAGTTCTTC.

V and J are TRBV7-2 and TRBJ1-3; no firm D call. CDR1 SGHTA and CDR2 FQGNSA come from the germline V gene. CDR3 length: 13 residues. The V and J ends lost 4 bases and 4 bases respectively, with 8 bases between them. The DNA of the CDR3 is TGTGCCAGCAGCTCCAGTGAAGGAAACACCATATATTTT. Its protein product is CASSSSEGNTIYF.

V is TRBV5-1 and J is TRBJ1-2, with 7 bases matching TRBD1. The CDR3 loop spans 17 amino acids. Germline V gene lookup returns CDR1 SGHRS and CDR2 YFSETQ. V dropped 4 bases and J dropped 4; count of bases not matched to a gene: 16. The CDR3 spells CASSPTFLDRAPYGYTF. The CDR3 DNA is TGCGCCAGCAGCCCCACCTTTTTAGACAGGGCCCCCTATGGCTACACCTTC.

The chain combines TRBV4-3 with TRBJ1-1, with 10 positions matching TRBD1. This CDR3 is 14 amino acids long. Germline CDR1 reads LGHNA; CDR2 reads YSLEER. Trimming took 0 bases from V and 11 from J; bases not matched to a gene: 6. For the CDR3, the DNA is TGCGCCAGCAGCCAAGAGACAGGGGGCTGGGGGGCTTTCTTT. Its protein is CASSQETGGWGAFF.

This chain uses TRBV5-1 with TRBJ2-5; 8 nucleotides agree with TRBD2. Germline CDR1 reads SGHRS; CDR2 reads YFSETQ. J lost 2 bases, V lost 5 bases, and 8 bases had no gene match. There are 15 residues in the CDR3. The CDR3 DNA is TGCGCCAGCAGGGTAGCGGGAACAATTCAAGAGACCCAGTACTTC. It encodes CASRVAGTIQETQYF.

This clone was recorded once. The chain uses TRBV7-9 and TRBJ2-1, with TRBD2 as a possible D gene (5 bases). V was cut by 4 bases and J by 10 bases, with 20 bases left in between. From germline, CDR1 is SEHNR and CDR2 FQNEAQ (reference sequence). CDR3 size: 15 residues. The CDR3 coding sequence is TGTGCCAGCAGCTCCTCGGAGAGGGCTTTCGGGGAGCAGTTCTTC. Its protein is CASSSSERAFGEQFF.

The chain combines TRBV5-4 with TRBJ2-7; possibly TRBD2 for D (6 bases). V lost 0 bases and J 0 bases, leaving 13 bases between the germline ends. The germline CDR1 and CDR2 sequences are SGHNT and YYREEE (reference sequence). CDR3 length equals 16 residues. The CDR3 region is CASSLGGAGSSYEQYF. CDR3 DNA: TGTGCCAGCAGCTTGGGGGGCGCGGGAAGCTCCTACGAGCAGTACTTC.

The chain recombines TRBV5-4 with TRBJ1-3; 8 positions match TRBD1. This CDR3 comprises 18 residues. V shed 0 bases and J 2 bases; nucleotides not matched to a gene: 10. The germline gives CDR1 SGHNT, CDR2 YYREEE (reference sequence). The CDR3 DNA reads TGTGCCAGCAGCTTGGCTGGGACAGGTGGATTGACTGGAAACACCATATATTTT. Amino acids: CASSLAGTGGLTGNTIYF.

CDR3 nucleotide sequence: TGTGCCAGCTCACCCCCGGGACAGGGTGTTAGGGGCAATCAGCCCCAGCATTTT. This codes for CASSPPGQGVRGNQPQHF. V gene TRBV18 combines with J gene TRBJ1-5; TRBD1 matches 9 bases. The ends lost 3 bases at V and 2 bases at J; junction bases unmatched: 11. This CDR3 has 18 residues. Germline values: CDR1 KGHSH, CDR2 LQKENI.

This clone was seen only once. The chain uses TRBV27 and TRBJ2-2; 9 bases line up with TRBD1. The CDR3 has 17 amino acids. Germline V gene sequence: CDR1 MNHEY, CDR2 SMNVEV (reference sequence). The V segment lost 5 bases and the J segment 6 bases; nucleotides outside the gene matches: 13. CDR3 residues: CASSTISGTGFSGELFF. The CDR3 nucleotides are TGTGCCAGCAGTACTATTTCCGGGACAGGGTTTTCCGGGGAGCTGTTTTTT.

The V gene is TRBV28, the J gene TRBJ1-3, with 9 bases aligning to TRBD1. The CDR3 has 15 residues. V was pared by 4 bases and J by 2 bases, with 3 bases of the junction left unmatched. CDR1 is MDHEN and CDR2 is SYDVKM in the germline V gene. The DNA for the CDR3 is TGTGCCAGCAGTTATGGGACAGGGCCTGGAAACACCATATATTTT. Its protein is CASSYGTGPGNTIYF. Full variable domain (outside the CDR3, taken from reference TRBV28 and TRBJ1-3): DVKVTQSSRYLVKRTGEKVFLECVQDMDHENMFWYRQDPGLGLRLIYFSYDVKMKEKGDIPEGYSVSREKKERFSLILESASTNQTSMYLCASSYGTGPGNTIYFGEGSWLTVV.

This clone showed up just a few times. This chain links TRBV10-3 with TRBJ1-1; D possibly corresponds to TRBD1 (5 bases). There are 14 residues in the CDR3. In germline, CDR1 is ENHRY, CDR2 SYGVKD. V was trimmed by 5 bases and J by 3 bases, leaving 13 bases between them. The CDR3 coding sequence is TGTGCCATCAGTTTCCAGGGTCGCGACACTGAAGCTTTCTTT. Translating gives CAISFQGRDTEAFF.

V is TRBV5-1 and J is TRBJ2-5; D not certain. CDR1 is SGHRS and CDR2 is YFSETQ in the germline V gene. The CDR3 has 13 residues. The V gene lost 2 bases and the J gene lost 3 bases, with 8 bases spanning the gap. CDR3 DNA: TGCGCCAGCAGCTTCCGGTCCGAAGAGACCCAGTACTTC. Protein sequence: CASSFRSEETQYF.

This chain links TRBV15 with TRBJ1-4; no clear D gene. The V gene's germline CDR1 is LNHNV and CDR2 YYDKDF (reference sequence). Trimming pared 0 bases from V and 8 bases from J, leaving 25 bases between. The CDR3 is made up of 19 amino acids. The CDR3 coding sequence is TGTGCCACCAGCAGAGATGCTCGTCGCGGGGTCCCCTCGGGAGAAAAACTGTTTTTT. Translated: CATSRDARRGVPSGEKLFF.